This entry concerns a single T cell receptor (beta chain). Its target is not known. Assay used: immunoSEQ multiplex PCR; TCRdb lists only in-frame clones, some missing. The sample lists around 120,000 clones; roughly 92% were seen once. This entry is derived from a study of T cell responses to AZD1222 COVID-19 vaccine. Findings of the study overall: There were repertoire samples only from the period after the peak T cell response. Clonal diversity may have been underestimated, and the donors were mostly white British, with more females than males. Among AZD1222 vaccinees, only five to seven were seropositive at baseline.

Germline CDR1 and CDR2: MNHEY and SVGEGT. The CDR3 is made up of 15 amino acids. V gave up 0 bases and J gave up 2 bases, with 10 bases separating them. The material sequenced was peripheral blood, taken 28 days after the second AZD1222 dose. The clonotype comes from an adult who received the AZD1222 COVID-19 vaccine. The V call is TRBV6-2 or TRBV6-3, the J call TRBJ2-5; tentative D call: TRBD1 (7 bases). CDR3 nucleotide sequence: TGTGCCAGCAGTTACTCATCAGGGGGGCAAGAGACCCAGTACTTC. Its protein is CASSYSSGGQETQYF.